The clone carrying this T cell receptor beta chain has ten or more counts. The data belong to a study of blood T cells in healthy people across ages. A sample-barcoded 5' primer and a J-beta primer mix were used in a second PCR of about 7 to 12 cycles. TCRdb recomputed calls from the 5' RACE reads with MiXCR, one row per CDR3 protein. The sample lists approximately 900,000 distinct CDR3 sequences, under 35% seen once, with 9.5% to 13% in the top ten. Between the trimmed V and J ends, which lost 5 bases and 7 bases, there was a span of 15 bases. This CDR3 has 13 residues. From germline, CDR1 is SEHNR and CDR2 FQNEAQ (reference sequence). The data were also submitted as part of a second study, on T cells of mothers and their children. That paper states: Barcodes and 2-4 random nucleotides were added by M1S in the second PCR. The output of TCR recombination is shaped by thymic selection similarly in related and unrelated pairs.

The source is a woman in her forties in good health. Material for sequencing was blood. V and J are TRBV7-9 and TRBJ2-7; tentatively, D is TRBD2 (6 bases). The CDR3 loop reads CASSPRGREEQYF. DNA of the CDR3: TGTGCCAGCAGCCCGCGGGGACGGGAGGAGCAGTACTTC.